This TCR beta chain originates from a study of molecular identifiers for immune sequencing clone quantification. MiXCR, applied by TCRdb to the PCR reads, yields one record per CDR3 protein. The table has about 640,000 distinct CDR3 sequences, about 20% seen once. Trimming shortened V by 3 bases and J by 4 bases, and 13 bases separated the two germline ends. The CDR3 has 14 amino acids. Germline CDR1 and CDR2: MNHEY and SMNVEV (reference sequence). This clonotype was recorded many times. This TCR derives from a human donor in good health. Some libraries in this study had Jurkat cell RNA spiked in. The sample comprised naive CD8+ T cells from blood, with Jurkat cell RNA spiked in. Subset defined: FACS-sorted CD8+CD4-CCR7+CD45RA+ naive T cells. The chain joins TRBV27 to TRBJ2-7; D might be TRBD2 (6 bases). CDR3 bases: TGTGCCAGCAGTTTTGCGGGGAGAGGGTACGAGCAGTACTTC. As protein: CASSFAGRGYEQYF.